The next 15 T cell receptor beta chains were all read from a single sample in a study of blood T cell repertoires in COVID-19. The table came from immunoSEQ multiplex PCR; TCRdb's copy has only in-frame clones and leaves some out. The data show some 150,000 clones, roughly 79% seen once. Sample: peripheral blood. These receptors came from a human donor with acute or convalescent COVID-19. The donor label of this sample is uncertain.

The chain couples TRBV10-2 to TRBJ1-5; weak D call: TRBD1 (6 bases). Trimming removed 5 bases at V and 4 bases at J, with 15 bases between. The CDR3 covers 15 residues. The V gene's germline CDR1 is WSHSY and CDR2 SAAADI. The CDR3 coding sequence is TGCGCCAGCAGTACCGGGACAAAAGGGAATCAGCCCCAGCATTTT. It encodes CASSTGTKGNQPQHF.

V is TRBV19 and J is TRBJ2-1, with D tentatively TRBD2 (6 bases). This CDR3 contains 15 residues. Germline CDR1 is LNHDA and CDR2 is SQIVND (reference sequence). Trimming cost V 1 base and J 6 bases, with 13 bases left between them. CDR3 DNA: TGTGCCAGTAGTATAGGGGTGGTTAGCGGCAATGAGCAGTTCTTC. It encodes CASSIGVVSGNEQFF.

The chain carries TRBV2 and TRBJ1-1, with a tentative D call TRBD1 (5 bases). Germline values: CDR1 SNHLY, CDR2 FYNNEI. This CDR3 is built from 14 residues. Deletions cut 5 bases from V and 5 bases from J, with 15 bases between. The CDR3 protein is CASSPGVFGTEAFF. In DNA, the CDR3 is TGTGCCAGCAGTCCGGGGGTCTTTGGGACTGAAGCTTTCTTT.

J is TRBJ1-3 and V is TRBV5-1; TRBD1 is a possible D gene (6 bases). Germline CDR1 SGHRS, CDR2 YFSETQ. Trimming removed 5 bases at V and 0 bases at J, with 15 bases between. The CDR3 has 16 amino acids. The CDR3 DNA reads TGCGCCAGCAGAGCCGACAGGCTCTCCTCTGGAAACACCATATATTTT. Translated, it gives CASRADRLSSGNTIYF. The full variable domain, in which reference TRBV5-1 and TRBJ1-3 provide the parts outside the CDR3, is KAGVTQTPRYLIKTRGQQVTLSCSPISGHRSVSWYQQTPGQGLQFLFEYFSETQRNKGNFPGRFSGRQFSNSRSEMNVSTLELGDSALYLCASRADRLSSGNTIYFGEGSWLTVV.

The V gene is TRBV6-6, the J gene TRBJ2-3; 10 bases are shared with TRBD2. The CDR3 is 15 amino acids. From germline, CDR1 is MNHNY and CDR2 SVGAGI (reference sequence). The trim removed 5 bases at V and 5 bases at J, leaving 7 bases unmatched. CDR3 protein: CASSTERGGGDTQYF. CDR3 in DNA: TGTGCCAGCAGTACAGAGCGGGGGGGCGGAGATACGCAGTATTTT.

This chain joins TRBV19 and TRBJ1-5, with 9 nucleotides matching TRBD1. The CDR3 loop spans 16 amino acids. The germline V gene has CDR1 LNHDA and CDR2 SQIVND (reference sequence). Trimming took 5 bases from V and 4 from J; bases not matched to a gene: 9. The CDR3: CASSVRDRAGNQPQHF. The CDR3 bases are TGTGCCAGTAGTGTCCGGGACAGGGCCGGGAATCAGCCCCAGCATTTT.

For the CDR3, the DNA is TGCGCCAGCAGGGGACAGATCTATCAAGAGACCCAGTACTTC. This gives the protein CASRGQIYQETQYF. This chain links TRBV5-1 with TRBJ2-5; 7 positions match TRBD1. The CDR3 spans 14 residues. V lost 5 bases and J lost 2; bases outside the gene matches: 6. CDR1 and CDR2 (germline): SGHRS, YFSETQ.

This clone appeared a single time. V gene TRBV27 combines with J gene TRBJ1-2; 9 bases align to TRBD1. CDR3 length: 16 amino acids. The V gene end was trimmed by 3 bases and the J gene end by 4 bases; junction bases not matched to a gene: 9. Germline-derived CDR1 and CDR2 are MNHEY and SMNVEV (reference sequence). DNA for the CDR3: TGTGCCAGCAGTTTGGAGATCGGACAGGGGTTCTATGGCTACACCTTC. Translation: CASSLEIGQGFYGYTF.

The gene calls are TRBV12-5 and TRBJ1-2; D perhaps matches TRBD1 (6 bases). The V end lost 5 bases, the J end lost 5 bases, and 12 bases lay between the germline ends. Germline loops: CDR1 LGHNT, CDR2 FRNRAP. The CDR3 spans 13 residues. The DNA for the CDR3 is TGTGCTAGTGGTCCCCCAGGGGAGTATGGCTACACCTTC. This encodes CASGPPGEYGYTF.

The V gene is TRBV7-8, the J gene TRBJ1-6; 7 nucleotides match TRBD1. Germline values: CDR1 SGHVS, CDR2 FQNEAQ. CDR3 length: 16 residues. With V trimmed by 3 bases and J by 9 bases, 11 bases remained unmatched. The CDR3 region is CASSLWRRGRPSPLHF. CDR3 sequence (DNA): TGTGCCAGCAGCTTGTGGAGGAGGGGGCGCCCTTCACCCCTCCACTTT.

This chain connects TRBV24-1 to TRBJ1-1, with D unresolved. Per the germline V gene, CDR1 is KGHDR and CDR2 is SFDVKD. The CDR3 extends over 13 amino acids. The V and J ends lost 9 bases and 6 bases respectively, with 16 bases between them. The CDR3 reads CATSSPQFSEAFF. The CDR3 region has the DNA TGTGCCACCTCATCCCCGCAGTTTTCTGAAGCTTTCTTT.

The genes are TRBV21-1 and TRBJ1-2; TRBD1, the table's D call, lacks a check against the DNA. TRBV21-1 counts as a pseudogene. The length of the CDR3 is 13 residues. CDR3 protein: CASSKTGDYGYTF. CDR3 sequence (DNA): TGTGCCAGCAGCAAAACAGGGGACTATGGCTACACCTTC.

The chain recombines TRBV14 with TRBJ1-1; possible D gene TRBD1, 5 bases. Germline values: CDR1 SGHDN, CDR2 FVKESK. CDR3 length: 17 residues. Trimming removed 4 bases from V and 0 bases from J, with 18 bases in between. CDR3 DNA sequence: TGTGCCAGCAGCCGCGCAGGGATTTATACCATGAACACTGAAGCTTTCTTT. This sequence encodes CASSRAGIYTMNTEAFF.

V and J are TRBV18 and TRBJ1-2; TRBD1 matches at 8 bases. Germline loops: CDR1 KGHSH, CDR2 LQKENI. This CDR3 is built from 12 residues. The V and J ends lost 2 bases and 8 bases, in that order; junction bases with no gene match: 1. This chain's CDR3 is CASSPAGGGYTF. CDR3 nucleotides: TGTGCCAGCTCACCAGCAGGGGGCGGCTACACCTTC.

This chain connects TRBV3-1 (or the pseudogene TRBV3-2) to TRBJ2-2; 9 nucleotides align to TRBD2. The germline V gene encodes CDR1 LGHDT and CDR2 YNNKEL (reference sequence). The ends lost 4 bases at V and 4 bases at J; junction bases unmatched: 10. The CDR3 has 17 amino acids. CDR3 region: CASSRYSGGLVTGELFF. In DNA, the CDR3 is TGTGCCAGCAGCCGATATAGCGGGGGCCTTGTCACCGGGGAGCTGTTTTTT.